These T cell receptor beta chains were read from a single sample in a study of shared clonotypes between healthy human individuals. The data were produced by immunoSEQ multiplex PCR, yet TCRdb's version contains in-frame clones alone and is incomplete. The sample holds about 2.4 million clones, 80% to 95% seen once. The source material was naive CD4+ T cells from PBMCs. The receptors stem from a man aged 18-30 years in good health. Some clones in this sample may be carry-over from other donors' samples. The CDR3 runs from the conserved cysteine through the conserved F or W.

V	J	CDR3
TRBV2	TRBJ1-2	CASNPPGYYGYTF
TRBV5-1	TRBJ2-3	CASSLAPEHTDTQYF
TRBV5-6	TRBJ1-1	CASSLPGQGGTEAFF
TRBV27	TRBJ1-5	CASSLTQANQPQHF
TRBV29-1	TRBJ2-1	CSVPSRYSSYNEQFF
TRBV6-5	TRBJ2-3	CASRGAGPDTQYF
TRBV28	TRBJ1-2	CASSDNPAGSGYTF
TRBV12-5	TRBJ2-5	CASGLATSGRGETQYF
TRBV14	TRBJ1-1	CASSQVVGRDTEAFF
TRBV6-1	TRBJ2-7	CASSELVVTYEQYF
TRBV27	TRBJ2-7	CASSLLAGGPYEQYF
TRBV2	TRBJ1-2	CASTPIQGTNYGYTF
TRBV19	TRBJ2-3	CASSPNRGTDTQYF
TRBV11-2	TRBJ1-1	CASRSLTGGTEAFF
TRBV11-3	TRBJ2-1	CASSQRSGDYNEQFF
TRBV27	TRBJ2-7	CASSLRRGGRPPYEQYF
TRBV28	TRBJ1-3	CASSQWRGQGSGNTIYF
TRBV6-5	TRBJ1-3	CASSYSRGLGNTIYF
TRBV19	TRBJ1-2	CASSASRQGAYGYTF
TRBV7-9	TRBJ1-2	CASSLGTHYGYTF
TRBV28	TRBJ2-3	CASRTRYTQYF
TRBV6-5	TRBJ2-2	CASSYSNTNTGELFF
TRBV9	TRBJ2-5	CASSLGAPVQETQYF
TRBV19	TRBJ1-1	CASSIYHREKNTEAFF
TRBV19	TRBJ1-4	CASSIGTRNEKLFF
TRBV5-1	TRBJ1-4	CASSLTTGGEKLFF
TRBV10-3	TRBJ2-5	CAISEFRGGQETQYF
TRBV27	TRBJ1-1	CASGRKVNTEAFF
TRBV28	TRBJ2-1	CASSPPIHNEQFF
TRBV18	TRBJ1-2	CASSSSRDAKVANYGYTF
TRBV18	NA	CASSPRTGGTGEQYF
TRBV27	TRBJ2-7	CASSLVRTGSEQYF
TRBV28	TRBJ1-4	CASSFWGPDEKLFF
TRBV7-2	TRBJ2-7	CASSLGPAGKYEQYF
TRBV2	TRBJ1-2	CASTWTGGVGYTF
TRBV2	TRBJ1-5	CASSPWGSNQPQHF
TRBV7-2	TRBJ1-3	CASSLRVGSGNTIYF
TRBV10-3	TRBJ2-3	CAISESGPPNLYF
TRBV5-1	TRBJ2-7	CASSLNSGPSYEQYF
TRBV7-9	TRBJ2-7	CASVNRASYEQYF
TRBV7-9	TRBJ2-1	CASSPAGEVHEQFF
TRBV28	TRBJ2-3	CASSLGGSGTDTQYF
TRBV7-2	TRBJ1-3	CASSLAWSSGNTIYF
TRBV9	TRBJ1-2	CASSVGTGGYGYTF
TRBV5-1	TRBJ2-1	CASSSDGTALYNEQFF
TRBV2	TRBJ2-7	CASSNLAGVTEQYF
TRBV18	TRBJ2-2	CASSPLAANTGELFF